This T cell receptor beta chain originates from a study of spatial heterogeneity in lung cancer (dated by TCRdb to about 2019). With regard to the full study: More beta-chain than alpha-chain transcripts were consistently detected, likely reflecting higher beta-chain transcript abundance. Nonsynonymous mutation counts, determined by whole-exome sequencing of tumor tissue, were related to features of the TCR repertoire. At surgery, both alpha and beta chains were TCR-sequenced in over 200 tumor regions, fewer than 65 matched nontumor lung samples and over 50 PBMC samples. The study quantitatively compared TCR alpha and beta repertoires across multiple tumor regions, matched nontumor lung and blood in non-small cell lung cancer. In the raw uncorrected reads, each unique combination of TCR and UMI appeared on average more than ten times. Broader findings and caveats from the paper: Additional single-cell paired TCR alpha and beta sequencing was considered necessary to confirm, at a functional level, the hypothesis that regional TCRs recognize regional mutations.

The library was built by means of 5' RACE. The sequencing machine was a NextSeq 500. The TCR library protocol attached a unique molecular identifier to each TCR cDNA molecule to allow correction of PCR and sequencing errors. As for how the authors treated the data: Decombinator tools were used for TCR identification, UMI-based error correction and CDR3 extraction. Expanded TCRs were defined as those above a frequency of 2 per 1,000, corresponding to the top 1% of the tumor frequency distribution. Renyi diversity was calculated using the R vegan package after each repertoire was subsampled 100 times to 5,000 TCRs. CDR3 similarity networks were constructed using string-kernel similarity of amino acid triplets, with links drawn between CDR3s whose pairwise similarity was above 0.82. TCRdb ran its own pipeline on the public reads, namely fastp trimming at Q25 and MiXCR clone calling, and kept in-frame beta chains. Each record represents a unique CDR3 protein, reported with the most common genes and DNA among its rows. In this record, the V and J calls reflect TCRdb's handling and not the investigators' own analysis. This sample gives approximately 6,300 distinct CDR3 sequences in total; 10% to 15% of them show up just once. The biggest ten clones account for 20% of the sample.

Explained via the paper, the time point label denotes: sample taken at primary tumor resection. Samples were obtained from fewer than 80 patients with early-stage, untreated non-small cell lung cancer from the lung TRACERx cohort. For TCR sequencing, whole RNA was extracted from tumor and nontumor lung tissue, or from cryopreserved PBMC samples, and no cell sorting was done. Patients were selected for TCR sequencing only if sufficient RNA was available from at least two tumor regions. Tumor and adjacent nontumor lung specimens were reviewed by a lung pathologist before selection. V sheds 2 bases and J sheds 7 bases, leaving 12 bases between their ends. Spanning cysteine to phenylalanine, the CDR3 consists of 14 amino acids. Kept here is only the CDR3 DNA, which spans 42 bases and is read in frame from base 1. According to the germline V gene, CDR1 reads MNHEY and CDR2 reads SVGAGI. Relative to its sample, this clonotype is medium-sized (0.01 to 0.1%). Its antigen remains undetermined. Per-base qualities were not stored, and no clone one base away is much larger.

The sequence was collected from a female donor with early-stage non-small cell lung cancer. This receptor chain uses TRBV6-5 and TRBJ1-5, and perhaps TRBD1 as D gene, on 6 matching bases. Sequences were derived from normal lung tissue next to the tumor, sampled at surgery. The DNA sequence is as follows: TGTGCCAGCAGTTACGCAACAGGGCAACAGCCCCAGCATTTT. Its coded protein is CASSYATGQQPQHF.